What follows are 10 T cell receptor beta chains derived from one specimen sequenced in a study of T cells in Graves' hyperthyroidism and ophthalmopathy. RNA transcripts provided the source from which TCR beta CDR3 regions were amplified. The TCR CDR3 first-round RT-PCR relied on the HTBI primer set. Using its own MiXCR run on the multiplex PCR reads, TCRdb lists one record per CDR3 protein. The sample gives approximately 370,000 distinct CDR3 sequences, about 15% of which show up once; approximately 29% is in the top ten. The sequenced sample was blood. Receptor source: a woman between 25 and 40 years old with Graves' hyperthyroidism.

V usage is TRBV7-3 and J usage is TRBJ2-5; maybe TRBD2 (5 bases). CDR1 and CDR2 from the germline V gene are SGHTA and FQGTGA. The germline V and J ends were trimmed by 5 bases and 5 bases, with 15 bases remaining between them. This CDR3 is built from 14 residues. The chain's CDR3 is CASSPGRGGETQYF. The DNA of the CDR3 is TGTGCCAGCAGCCCCGGACGGGGTGGTGAGACCCAGTACTTC.

This clonotype was seen many times. This chain connects TRBV6-1 to TRBJ2-2; D possibly uses TRBD1 or TRBD2 (5 bases each). Trimming left V 8 bases short and J 2 bases short, with 12 bases between. This CDR3 region has 14 residues. The germline V gene has CDR1 MNHNS and CDR2 SASEGT. CDR3 sequence: CASLPGHNTGELFF. The CDR3 DNA reads as TGTGCCAGCCTTCCGGGGCATAACACCGGGGAGCTGTTTTTT.

There are many counts of this clonotype. The chain employs TRBV14 and TRBJ2-3; D not resolved. The V gene's germline CDR1 is SGHDN and CDR2 FVKESK. V shed 4 bases and J shed 1 base, with 15 bases lying between them. CDR3 size: 16 residues. Written as DNA, the CDR3 is TGTGCCAGCAGCCCGCCAACTACGATTGGCACAGATACGCAGTATTTT. Residues: CASSPPTTIGTDTQYF.

This clonotype was counted at least ten times. The rearrangement joins TRBV7-2 to TRBJ2-5, with 7 nucleotides matching TRBD1. After removal of 5 bases from V and 0 bases from J, the junction contained 6 bases not matched to a gene. The CDR3 sequence is 15 residues long. CDR1 is SGHTA, CDR2 FQGNSA, per germline. The CDR3 DNA is TGTGCCAGCAGCCCTAAGACAGGGAACCAAGAGACCCAGTACTTC. Its protein product is CASSPKTGNQETQYF.

This clonotype is medium-sized. V gene TRBV27 combines with J gene TRBJ2-5; possible D gene TRBD2, 6 bases. The V end lost 6 bases, the J end lost 4 bases, and 6 bases lay between the germline ends. The CDR3 is 11 amino acids. Germline CDR1 and CDR2: MNHEY and SMNVEV (reference sequence). CDR3 protein: CASRGGETQYF. The CDR3 DNA follows: TGTGCCAGCAGGGGGGGAGAGACCCAGTACTTC.

This chain uses TRBV9 with TRBJ2-1, with TRBD2 identical over 14 bases. This CDR3 has 17 amino acids. From germline, CDR1 is SGDLS and CDR2 YYNGEE. Trimming removed 3 bases from V and 9 bases from J; junction bases left unmatched: 11. The CDR3 region is CASSAGTSGSGVGEQFF. In nucleotides, the CDR3 is TGTGCCAGCAGCGCCGGGACTAGCGGGAGTGGGGTCGGTGAGCAGTTCTTC.

The rearrangement joins TRBV5-1 to TRBJ2-7; TRBD2 is a possible D gene (6 bases). Trimming left V 0 bases short and J 4 bases short, with 17 bases between. CDR3 size: 16 residues. The germline CDR1 and CDR2 sequences are SGHRS and YFSETQ. The CDR3 here is CASSLAMWQGGYEQYF. CDR3 coding DNA: TGCGCCAGCAGCTTGGCTATGTGGCAGGGAGGATACGAGCAGTACTTC.

This clonotype was recorded at least ten times. The rearrangement links TRBV24-1 to TRBJ2-1; no definite D call. The CDR3 length is 17 residues. V was trimmed by 2 bases and J by 1 base, leaving 14 bases between them. Germline-derived CDR1 and CDR2 are KGHDR and SFDVKD. CDR3 DNA: TGTGCCACCAGTGATTCACCCCCAGCTATGTCCTACAATGAGCAGTTCTTC. Amino acids: CATSDSPPAMSYNEQFF.

The table lists this clonotype with many counts. V is TRBV28 and J is TRBJ2-7; TRBD2 matches 9 bases. CDR3 length equals 15 residues. J gave up 6 bases and V 3 bases, and 9 bases lay outside the gene matches. The germline V gene encodes CDR1 MDHEN and CDR2 SYDVKM. The CDR3 DNA sequence: TGTGCCAGCAGTTTGCCTACTAGCGGGCGAGGCGAGCAGTACTTC. Protein product: CASSLPTSGRGEQYF.

This clonotype was seen ten or more times. V and J are TRBV11-2 and TRBJ1-1; tentatively, D is TRBD1 (6 bases). Germline V CDR1 and CDR2: SGHAT, FQNNGV. The ends were cut back, 4 bases at V and 7 bases at J, with 19 bases in the middle. The CDR3 length is 15 residues. CDR3 nucleotide sequence: TGTGCCAGCAGCTCGATACAGGGTAAAAGCTTTGAAGCTTTCTTT. This encodes CASSSIQGKSFEAFF.